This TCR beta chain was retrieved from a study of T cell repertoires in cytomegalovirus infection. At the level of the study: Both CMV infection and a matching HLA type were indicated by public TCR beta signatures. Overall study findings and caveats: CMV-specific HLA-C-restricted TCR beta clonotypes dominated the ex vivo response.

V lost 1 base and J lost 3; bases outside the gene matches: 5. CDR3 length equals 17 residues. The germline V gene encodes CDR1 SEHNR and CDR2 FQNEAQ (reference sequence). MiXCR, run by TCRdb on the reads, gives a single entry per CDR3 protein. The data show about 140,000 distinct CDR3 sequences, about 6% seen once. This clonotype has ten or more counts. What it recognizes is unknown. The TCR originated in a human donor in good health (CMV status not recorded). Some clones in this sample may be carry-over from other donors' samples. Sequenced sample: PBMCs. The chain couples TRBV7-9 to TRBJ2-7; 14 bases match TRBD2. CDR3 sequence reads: CASSLGGLAGDYYEQYF. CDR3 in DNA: TGTGCCAGCAGCTTAGGGGGACTAGCGGGGGACTACTACGAGCAGTACTTC.